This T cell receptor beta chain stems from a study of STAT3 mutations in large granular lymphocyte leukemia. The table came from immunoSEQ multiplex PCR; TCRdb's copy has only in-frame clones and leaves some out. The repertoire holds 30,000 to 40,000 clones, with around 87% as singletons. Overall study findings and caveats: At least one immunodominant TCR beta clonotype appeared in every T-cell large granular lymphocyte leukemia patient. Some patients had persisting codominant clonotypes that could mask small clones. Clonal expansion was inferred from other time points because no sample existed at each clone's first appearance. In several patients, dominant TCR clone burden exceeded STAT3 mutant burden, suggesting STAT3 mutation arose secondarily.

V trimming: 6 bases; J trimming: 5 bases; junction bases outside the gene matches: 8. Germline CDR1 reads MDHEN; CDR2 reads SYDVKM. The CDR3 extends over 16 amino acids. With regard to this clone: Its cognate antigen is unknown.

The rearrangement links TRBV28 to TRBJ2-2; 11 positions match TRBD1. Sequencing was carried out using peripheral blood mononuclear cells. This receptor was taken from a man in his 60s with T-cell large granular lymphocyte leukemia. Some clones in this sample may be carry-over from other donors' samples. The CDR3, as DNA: TGTGCCAGCAGCCCTTTGGGACAGGGGGATACCGGGGAGCTGTTTTTT. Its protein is CASSPLGQGDTGELFF.